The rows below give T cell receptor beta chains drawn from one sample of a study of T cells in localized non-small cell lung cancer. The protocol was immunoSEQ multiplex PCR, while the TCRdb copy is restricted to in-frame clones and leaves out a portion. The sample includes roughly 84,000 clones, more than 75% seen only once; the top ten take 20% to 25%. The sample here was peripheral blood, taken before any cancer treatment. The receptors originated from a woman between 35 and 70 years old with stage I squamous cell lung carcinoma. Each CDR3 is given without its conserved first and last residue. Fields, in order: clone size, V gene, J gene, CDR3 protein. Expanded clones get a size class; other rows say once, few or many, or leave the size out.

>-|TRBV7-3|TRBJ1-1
ASRDGTGNTEAF
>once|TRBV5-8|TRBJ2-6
ASWPRGGRVGANVLT
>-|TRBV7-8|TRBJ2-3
ASSPLLSDTQY
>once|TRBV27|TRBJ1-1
ASSSGSLNTEAF
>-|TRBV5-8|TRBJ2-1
ASSYSGGATYEQF
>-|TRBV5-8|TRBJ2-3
ASSPRLAGNTDTQY
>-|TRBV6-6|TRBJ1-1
ASIPTGLMNTEAF
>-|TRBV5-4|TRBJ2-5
ASSLRPGHQETQY
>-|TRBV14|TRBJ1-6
ASSQGGTGRPYNSPLH
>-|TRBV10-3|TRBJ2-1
AISEGIAGREQF
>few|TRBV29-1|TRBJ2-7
SVSPGSHEQY
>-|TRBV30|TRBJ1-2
AWGQDRAYYGYT
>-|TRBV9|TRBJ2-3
ASSGYGGFTDTQY
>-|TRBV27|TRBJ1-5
ASSWTAAGNQPQH
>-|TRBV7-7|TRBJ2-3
AVTSGSSTDTQY
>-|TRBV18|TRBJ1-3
ASSPPSTAISGNTIY
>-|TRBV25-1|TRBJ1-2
ASSGRDTQPYGYT
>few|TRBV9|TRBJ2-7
ASSVATGTYEQY
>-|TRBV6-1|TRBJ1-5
ASHWTGDNQPQH
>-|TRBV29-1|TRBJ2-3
SVDTDYSDTQY
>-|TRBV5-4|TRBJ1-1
ASSIKGRDTEAF
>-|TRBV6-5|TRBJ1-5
ASSYSRGNQPQH
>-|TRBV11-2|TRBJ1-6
ASSEPGDSPLH
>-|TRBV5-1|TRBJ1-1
ASRQEGPNTEAF
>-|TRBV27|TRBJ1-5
ASSFAERGTQH
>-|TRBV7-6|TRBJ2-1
ASSGPGLYNEQF
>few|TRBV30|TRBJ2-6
AWGGLGANVLT
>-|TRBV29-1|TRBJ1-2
SVADRGPGYT